This TCR beta chain emerged from a study of cytomegalovirus exposure and HLA in healthy donors. The PCR was carried out with 60 Vbeta primers and 13 Jbeta primers. The protocol was immunoSEQ multiplex PCR, while the TCRdb copy is restricted to in-frame clones and leaves out a portion. The sample consists of roughly 130,000 clones, around 71% of them appearing once. General observations from the study: When a later analysis compared HLA-associated TCR beta chains with equally common others, the HLA-associated chains turned out to be more clonally expanded and to have lower generation probabilities.

Points on this clone: Antigen specificity is unknown.

Sample: PBMCs. The clonotype was recovered from a woman between 55 and 75 years old in good health and CMV-seropositive.

The CDR3 sequence: CASSTRTGSETQYF. CDR3 nucleotides: TGTGCCAGCAGCACCCGGACAGGGTCGGAGACCCAGTACTTC. The V call is TRBV7-2, the J call TRBJ2-5; 8 bases align to TRBD1. Trimming took 5 bases from V and 5 from J; bases not matched to a gene: 7. The V gene's germline CDR1 is SGHTA and CDR2 FQGNSA. This CDR3 has 14 residues. Variable domain in full (rest from reference TRBV7-2 and TRBJ2-5): GAGVSQSPSNKVTEKGKDVELRCDPISGHTALYWYRQSLGQGLEFLIYFQGNSAPDKSGLPSDRFSAERTGGSVSTLTIQRTQQEDSAVYLCASSTRTGSETQYFGPGTRLLVL.